This T cell receptor beta chain was observed in a study of cytotoxic CD8 clonotypes in ibrutinib-treated CLL. For the study at large: Patients: eleven to twelve relapsed/refractory, 15 treatment-naive, 17 to 18 IGHV unmutated.

General study findings and limits: Sampling times differed between sustained-remission and progressing patients. Rare overall, public clonotypes shrank or held steady under therapy.

V gave up 5 bases and J gave up 1 base; unmatched junction bases: 2. The CDR3 runs to 16 residues. The germline V gene has CDR1 KGHSH and CDR2 LQKENI. Points on this clone: Its specificity is unknown.

Target depth was 1 in 200,000 to 1 in 1 million T cells, about 10x per clonotype. The assay was immunoSEQ multiplex PCR, and TCRdb's table has in-frame clones only and misses some. The table shows about 140,000 clones, with 80% occurring only once. This clonotype originated in a human donor with chronic lymphocytic leukemia. Here the sequenced sample was PBMCs, taken after 36 months of ibrutinib treatment. The rearrangement links TRBV18 to TRBJ2-3; 14 bases are a match to TRBD2. CDR3 region: CASSWGLAGGTDTQYF. The CDR3 nucleotides read TGTGCCAGCTCATGGGGACTAGCGGGGGGCACAGATACGCAGTATTTT. Full variable domain (missing parts from reference TRBV18 and TRBJ2-3): NAGVMQNPRHLVRRRGQEARLRCSPMKGHSHVYWYRQLPEEGLKFMVYLQKENIIDESGMPKERFSAEFPKEGPSILRIQQVVRGDSAAYFCASSWGLAGGTDTQYFGPGTRLTVL.